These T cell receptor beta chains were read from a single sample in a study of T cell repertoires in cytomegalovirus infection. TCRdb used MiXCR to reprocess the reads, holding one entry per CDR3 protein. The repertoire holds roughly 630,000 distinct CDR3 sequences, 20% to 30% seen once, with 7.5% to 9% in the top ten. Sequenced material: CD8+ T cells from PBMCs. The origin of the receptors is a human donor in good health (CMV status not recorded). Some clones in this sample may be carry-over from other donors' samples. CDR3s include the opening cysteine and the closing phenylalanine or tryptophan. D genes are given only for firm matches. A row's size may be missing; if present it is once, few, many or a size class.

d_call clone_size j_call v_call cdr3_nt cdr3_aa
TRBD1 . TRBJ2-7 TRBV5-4 TGTGCCAGCACCCCGAGACAGGGGTACTCCGAGCAGTACTTC CASTPRQGYSEQYF
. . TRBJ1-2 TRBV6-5 TGTGCCAGCAGTTACTCGCGCGGGGTCTGGTATGGCTACGCCTTC CASSYSRGVWYGYAF
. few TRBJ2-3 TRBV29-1 TGCAGCGTTGATGGGGATACGCAGTATTTT CSVDGDTQYF
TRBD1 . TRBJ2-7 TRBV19 TGTGCCAGTAGGCAACCCGGGACAGGCGACTACGAGCAGTACTTC CASRQPGTGDYEQYF
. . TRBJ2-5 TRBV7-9 TGTGCCAGCAGCACCGGACAGTTTGACGAGACCCAGTACTTC CASSTGQFDETQYF
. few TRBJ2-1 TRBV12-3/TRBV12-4 TGTGCCAGCAGGGTAGAGGGGGCCTACAATGAGCAGTTCTTC CASRVEGAYNEQFF
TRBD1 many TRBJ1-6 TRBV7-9 TGTGCCAGCAGCGCAAGGACAGGGTCTAATTCACCCCTCCACTTT CASSARTGSNSPLHF
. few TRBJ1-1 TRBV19 TGTGCCAGTATAAACTTCGCAGGGGAAGCTTTCTTT CASINFAGEAFF
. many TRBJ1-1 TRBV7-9 TGTGCCAGCAGCAATCAGGAGCGGGGTGAAGCTTTCTTT CASSNQERGEAFF
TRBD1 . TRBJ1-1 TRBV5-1 TGCGCCAGCAGCTTGATACAGGGGGACACTGAAGCTTTCTTT CASSLIQGDTEAFF
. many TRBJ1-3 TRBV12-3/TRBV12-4 TGTGCCAGCAGTTTATGGGCAGGATCCATATATTTT CASSLWAGSIYF
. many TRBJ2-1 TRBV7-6 TGTGCCAGCAGCTTAGACTACAATGAGCAGTTCTTC CASSLDYNEQFF
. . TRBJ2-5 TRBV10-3 TGTGCCATCAGCGAAGGGGACACTCTCGGACGGACCCAGTACTTC CAISEGDTLGRTQYF
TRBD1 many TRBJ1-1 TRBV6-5 TGTGCCAGCAGTTACTCCTGGGACAGGGGTGGTACGACGACTGAAGCTTTCTTT CASSYSWDRGGTTTEAFF
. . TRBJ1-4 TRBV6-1 TGTGCCAACAGTGCGGGGACTGCCGGGACTAATGAAAAACTGTTTTTT CANSAGTAGTNEKLFF
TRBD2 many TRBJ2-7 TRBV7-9 TGTGCCAGCACCTTCCGGGGAGGGTTCGAGCAGTACTTC CASTFRGGFEQYF
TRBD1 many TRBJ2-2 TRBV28 TGTGCCAGCAGTTTATCAGGGACAGGGGTCACCGGGGAGCTGTTTTTT CASSLSGTGVTGELFF
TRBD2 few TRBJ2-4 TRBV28 TGTGCCAGCAGCCGATTCTTTAGCGGGGGGGCCAAAAACATTCAGTACTTC CASSRFFSGGAKNIQYF
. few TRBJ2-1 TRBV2 TGTGCCAGCAGTGGTGGATTCGGTACGGATGAGCAGTTCTTC CASSGGFGTDEQFF
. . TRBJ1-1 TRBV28 TGTGCCAGCAGTTCTACAGGGATCACTGAAGCTTTCTTT CASSSTGITEAFF
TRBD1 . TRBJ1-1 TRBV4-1 TGCACCACCTCGGACAGGGGGACGGGCACTGAAGCTTTCTTT CTTSDRGTGTEAFF